These T cell receptor beta chains were read from a single sample in a study of OX40 agonist ivuxolimab in advanced cancers. Repertoires were generated with immunoSEQ multiplex PCR, while TCRdb's copy carries only in-frame clones and drops some. Counted here are 25,000 to 35,000 clones, about 88% occurring once; the ten biggest clones make up roughly 40%. This sample comprised CD4+ or CD8+ T cells sorted from blood, obtained in a trial of the OX40 agonist ivuxolimab. The receptors were gathered from an adult with an advanced solid tumor such as melanoma, head and neck, liver or kidney cancer. Each CDR3 is given with its conserved first and last residue. D genes are given only for firm matches. A row's size may be missing; if present it is once, few, many or a size class.

TRBJ2-5 | TRBV7-7 | NA | TRBD2 | TGTGCTAGCAGCTTAGTATCCGGCGGGAGGGCCGGGGCAGAGACCCAGTACTTC | CASSLVSGGRAGAETQYF
TRBJ2-5 | TRBV5-6 | NA | NA | TGTGCCAGCAGCCCCACCGGGACACCGTCGGAGACCCAGTACTTC | CASSPTGTPSETQYF
TRBJ2-7 | TRBV15 | NA | NA | TGTGCCACCCGGGCAGGGGCCTACGAGCAGTACTTC | CATRAGAYEQYF
TRBJ2-2 | TRBV30 | NA | NA | TGTGCCTGGAGTGATACAGGGTCGTTTATGACCGGGGAGCTGTTTTTT | CAWSDTGSFMTGELFF
TRBJ2-7 | TRBV5-4 | NA | NA | TGTGCCAGCAGCTTTGGATATGAGGGCCCCTACGAGCAGTACTTC | CASSFGYEGPYEQYF
TRBJ1-5 | TRBV6-4 | many | TRBD1 | TGTGCCAGCAGTGACTCGACAGGGGGCAATCAGCCCCAGCATTTT | CASSDSTGGNQPQHF
TRBJ2-5 | TRBV5-1 | NA | TRBD2 | TGCGCCAGCAGCTTGGCGAAGGGTAGCGGGCGGGAGACCCAGTACTTC | CASSLAKGSGRETQYF
TRBJ2-4 | TRBV6-5 | NA | NA | TGTGCCAGCAGAAGCGGGACAGCGGCCAAAAACATTCAGTACTTC | CASRSGTAAKNIQYF
TRBJ2-5 | TRBV11-2 | NA | TRBD2 | TGTGCCAGCAGCTCCCTTCCTAGCGGTCCCCTCCAAGAGACCCAGTACTTC | CASSSLPSGPLQETQYF
TRBJ2-7 | TRBV30 | NA | TRBD2 | TGTGCCTGGAGTCCGGGACTAGCGGCACTCGAGCAGTACTTC | CAWSPGLAALEQYF
TRBJ2-7 | TRBV11-3 | NA | NA | TGTGCCAGCAGCTTAGGTATGGGGTTCTCCTACGAGCAGTACTTC | CASSLGMGFSYEQYF
TRBJ2-7 | TRBV6-1 | NA | TRBD1 | TGTGCCAGCAGGTCGACAGGGGTCACCTACGAGCAGTACTTC | CASRSTGVTYEQYF
TRBJ2-1 | TRBV6-5 | NA | NA | TGTGCCAGCAGTTACCAAGGGGACAATGAGCAGTTCTTC | CASSYQGDNEQFF
TRBJ1-2 | TRBV27 | NA | NA | TGTGCCAGCAGTGAAGCCGGACCATACACCTTC | CASSEAGPYTF
TRBJ1-4 | TRBV4-2 | NA | NA | TGTGCCAGCAGCCAAGTCGGCGGACTTCTACCGGTGTTTTTT | CASSQVGGLLPVFF
TRBJ2-5 | TRBV7-9 | NA | NA | TGTGCCAGCAGCTTCTGGGCCCAAGAGACCCAGTACTTC | CASSFWAQETQYF
TRBJ2-3 | TRBV7-2 | few | TRBD2 | TGTGCCAGCAGCCAAGACGGGGCTAGCGGGAGCACAGATACGCAGTATTTT | CASSQDGASGSTDTQYF
TRBJ2-7 | TRBV6-1 | NA | NA | TGTGCCAGCAGTGAAGCCCCGGGACACAACTCCTACGAGCAGTACTTC | CASSEAPGHNSYEQYF